The sequence of this TCR beta chain was determined in a study of shared clonotypes between healthy human individuals. Broader study findings: Sampling used blood alone; tissue repertoires probably differ.

As for this clone: Its antigen is not known.

CD8 cells classed as naive were CD45RO-negative and positively selected for CCR7, excluding terminally differentiated effector memory CD45RA+ cells. Only in-frame clones appear in the TCRdb table, and some are missing; sequencing was by immunoSEQ multiplex PCR. Of some 2 million clones in the sample, about 95% were seen once. The source material was naive CD8+ T cells sorted from blood. The sequence derives from a man younger than 30 in good health.

The CDR3, as DNA: TGTGCCAGCAGCCCGATGGGACAGGGATTAGGCGAGCAGTACTTC. Protein product: CASSPMGQGLGEQYF. The genes are TRBV7-9 and TRBJ2-7; TRBD1 aligns across 9 bases. The V gene's germline CDR1 is SEHNR and CDR2 FQNEAQ (reference sequence). The CDR3 runs to 15 residues. V lost 5 bases to trimming and J lost 6 bases; unmatched junction nucleotides: 11.